The source of this T cell receptor (beta chain) is a study of metastatic and nonmetastatic thyroid tumors. Study-wide context: Thyroid patients, malignant and benign, had repertoires compared across blood and tumor or nodule tissue. Findings of the study overall: Malignant thyroid tumors reportedly had TCR beta diversity that was significantly higher than in benign nodules, in blood and tumor.

This clone occurred many times. Its cognate antigen is unknown. Authors' methods: In papillary thyroid cancer, a distant-metastasis classifier was built using CDR3 differences across clinicopathological groups. TCRdb re-analyzed the PCR reads through MiXCR. The V and J calls were determined by TCRdb, not by the authors. The table records over 70,000 clones, roughly a sixth of them present only once. Trimming pared 6 bases from V and 3 bases from J, leaving 18 bases between. Looked up from germline, CDR1 is MDHEN and CDR2 is SYDVKM. The CDR3 runs 15 residues. Thyroid surgery had not been preceded by any treatment in any patient.

This TCR derives from a female donor with papillary thyroid cancer or a benign thyroid nodule (not recorded which). Some clones in this sample may be carry-over from other donors' samples. Input material: blood. The chain recombines TRBV28 with TRBJ2-7, with TRBD1 as a possible D gene (6 bases). The CDR3 reads CASSSRDTANYEQYF. The DNA for the CDR3 is TGTGCCAGCAGCTCCCGGGACACCGCCAACTACGAGCAGTACTTC.